This T cell receptor beta chain was recovered during a study of T cell repertoires in cytomegalovirus infection. Study at large: The public TCR beta signatures pointed to both CMV infection and matching HLA type.

The CDR3 covers 19 residues. Trimming took off 3 bases at V and 3 bases at J, with 23 bases between the two ends. Germline V gives CDR1 WNHNN, CDR2 SYGVQD (reference sequence). In TCRdb, the reads were re-called with MiXCR into one record per CDR3 protein. This repertoire shows fewer than 350,000 distinct CDR3 sequences, more than 8% found once; its top ten account for 4.3%. Study conclusions and caveats: HLA-C-restricted CMV-specific TCR beta clonotypes prevailed in the ex vivo response. Individuals carrying CMV plus the relevant HLA were identified by cumulative frequency of public TCR beta families.

In the case of this clonotype: Its antigen is not known.

Source material: PBMCs. The chain joins TRBV10-1 to TRBJ2-2; possible D gene TRBD2, 5 bases. This TCR was recovered from a human donor in good health (CMV status not recorded). Some clones in this sample may be carry-over from other donors' samples. CDR3 amino acids: CASSEKEAPSIGDTGELFF. CDR3 sequence (DNA): TGCGCCAGCAGTGAAAAGGAGGCTCCGTCAATTGGGGACACCGGGGAGCTGTTTTTT.